The clone carrying this TCR beta chain has at least ten counts. A much larger clone is a single base away; this may be a read error. The source of the sample is a study of metastatic and nonmetastatic thyroid tumors. This CDR3 region has 13 residues. Germline V gene lookup returns CDR1 LNHDA and CDR2 SQIVND (reference sequence). Patients were all untreated before their thyroid surgery. Using MiXCR, TCRdb re-called clones from the PCR reads. The data hold around 19,000 clones, with about 16% observed a single time. Input material: tumor tissue. The TCR comes from a female donor with papillary thyroid cancer or a benign thyroid nodule (not recorded which). Some clones in this sample may be carry-over from other donors' samples. The chain has TRBV19 and TRBJ2-1; D remains unclear. The CDR3 region has the DNA TGTGCCAGTAGTGATCGTTCTAGTAATGAGCAGCTCTTC. Translated: CASSDRSSNEQLF.